The following is a T cell receptor beta chain sequence with its context. Its antigen is unknown. This CDR3 has 13 amino acids. V shed 5 bases and J 4 bases; nucleotides not matched to a gene: 4. Germline lookup yields CDR1 LNHNV and CDR2 YYDKDF (reference sequence). This sample was included in a study of shared clonotypes between healthy human individuals. Findings and caveats of the study: Sorted-subset sequencing, rarefaction showed, was incomplete despite large depth. Sequencing depth was predicted to influence how clonotypes are shared among donors.

CD8 cells classed as naive were CD45RO-negative and positively selected for CCR7, excluding terminally differentiated effector memory CD45RA+ cells. Clones were sequenced by immunoSEQ multiplex PCR, and TCRdb holds only the in-frame ones, with some missing. Here the sample spans some 2,000,000 clones, around 96% being singletons. The chain carries TRBV15 and TRBJ1-2, with 7 bases fitting TRBD1. The receptor was isolated from a young man in good health. The sequenced sample consisted of naive CD8+ T cells sorted from blood. In DNA, the CDR3 is TGTGCCACCAGCCAGGACAGGACCTATGGCTACACCTTC. It yields the protein CATSQDRTYGYTF. Using reference TRBV15 and TRBJ1-2 for the parts outside the CDR3, the full variable domain is DAMVIQNPRYQVTQFGKPVTLSCSQTLNHNVMYWYQQKSSQAPKLLFHYYDKDFNNEADTPDNFQSRRPNTSFCFLDIRSPGLGDTAMYLCATSQDRTYGYTFGSGTRLTVV.